This T cell receptor (beta chain) stems from a study of blood T cell repertoires in COVID-19. The CDR3 contains 21 residues. After removal of 5 bases from V and 7 bases from J, the junction contained 24 bases not matched to a gene. In germline, CDR1 is SGHVS, CDR2 FQNEAQ. Method: immunoSEQ multiplex PCR; TCRdb's copy keeps in-frame clones and lacks some. This sample yields about 250,000 clones, of which approximately 84% are seen a single time; about 1.7% belongs to the top ten. This clone came up a few times. The chain is built from TRBV7-8 and TRBJ2-1, with TRBD1 identical over 12 bases. This sequence originates from a middle-aged man who had recovered from COVID-19. The sample was PBMCs or T cells enriched from blood (not recorded which). Here the CDR3 DNA reads TGTGCCAGCAGCCGAGATAAACGGGACAGGGGGCGGGTAGCGGGAGTAAATGAGCAGTTCTTC. Protein: CASSRDKRDRGRVAGVNEQFF.